This T cell receptor (beta chain) emerged from a study of patients and donors after allogeneic stem cell transplantation. This clonotype was counted ten times or more. A single record per CDR3 protein comes from TCRdb applying MiXCR to the RT-PCR reads. The data contain approximately 20,000 distinct CDR3 sequences, 4.9% of them singletons. V was cut by 3 bases and J by 3 bases, with 15 bases left in between. Germline V CDR1 and CDR2: MDHEN, SYDVKM. This CDR3 contains 17 residues. The sample consisted of blood, either unsorted or a sorted T cell fraction (not recorded which). V and J are TRBV28 and TRBJ2-6, with D maybe TRBD2 (6 bases). The clonotype comes from a human donor who was either an allogeneic HSCT recipient or a stem cell or donor lymphocyte infusion donor (not recorded which). It is not recorded whose cells these are; they may come from a transplant donor. The CDR3 DNA sequence: TGTGCCAGCAGTTTGGTGTCCGGGGGTTATGGGGCCAACGTCCTGACTTTC. Translated, it gives CASSLVSGGYGANVLTF.